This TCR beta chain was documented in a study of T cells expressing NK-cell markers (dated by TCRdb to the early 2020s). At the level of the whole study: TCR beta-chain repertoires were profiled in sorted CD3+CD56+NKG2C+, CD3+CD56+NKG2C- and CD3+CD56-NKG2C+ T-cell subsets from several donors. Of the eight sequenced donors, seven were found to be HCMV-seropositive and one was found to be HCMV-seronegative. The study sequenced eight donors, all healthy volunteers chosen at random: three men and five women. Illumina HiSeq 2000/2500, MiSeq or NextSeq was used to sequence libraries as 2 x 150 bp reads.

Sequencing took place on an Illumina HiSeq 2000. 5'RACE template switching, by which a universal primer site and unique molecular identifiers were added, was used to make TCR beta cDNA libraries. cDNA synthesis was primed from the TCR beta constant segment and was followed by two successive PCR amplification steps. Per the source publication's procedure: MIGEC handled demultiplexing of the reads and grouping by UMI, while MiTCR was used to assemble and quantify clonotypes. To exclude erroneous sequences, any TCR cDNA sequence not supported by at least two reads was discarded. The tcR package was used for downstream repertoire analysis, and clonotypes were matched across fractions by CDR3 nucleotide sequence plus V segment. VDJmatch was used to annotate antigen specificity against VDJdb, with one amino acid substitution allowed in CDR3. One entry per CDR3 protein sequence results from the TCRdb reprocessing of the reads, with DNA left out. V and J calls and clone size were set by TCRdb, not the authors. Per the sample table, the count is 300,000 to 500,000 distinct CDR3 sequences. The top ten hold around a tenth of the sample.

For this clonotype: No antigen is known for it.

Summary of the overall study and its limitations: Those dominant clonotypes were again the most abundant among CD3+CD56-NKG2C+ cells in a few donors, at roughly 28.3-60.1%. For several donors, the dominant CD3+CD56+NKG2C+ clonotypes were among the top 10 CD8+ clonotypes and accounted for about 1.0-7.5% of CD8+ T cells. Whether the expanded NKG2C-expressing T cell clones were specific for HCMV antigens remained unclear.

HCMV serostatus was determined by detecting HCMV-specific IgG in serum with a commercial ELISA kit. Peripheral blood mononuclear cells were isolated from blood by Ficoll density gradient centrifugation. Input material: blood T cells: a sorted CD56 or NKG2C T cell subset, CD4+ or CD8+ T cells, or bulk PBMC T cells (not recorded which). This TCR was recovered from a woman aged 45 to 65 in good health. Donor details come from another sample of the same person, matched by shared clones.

The CDR3 reads as follows: CASTPNPGLADEQFF. The chain is made from TRBV11-1 and TRBJ2-1; TCRdb's D call, TRBD2, is unchecked because there is no DNA. There are 15 amino acids in the CDR3, from cysteine to phenylalanine inclusive. No DNA sequence is on record. Sequences SGHAT (CDR1) and FQDESV (CDR2) are obtained from the germline V gene (reference sequence).